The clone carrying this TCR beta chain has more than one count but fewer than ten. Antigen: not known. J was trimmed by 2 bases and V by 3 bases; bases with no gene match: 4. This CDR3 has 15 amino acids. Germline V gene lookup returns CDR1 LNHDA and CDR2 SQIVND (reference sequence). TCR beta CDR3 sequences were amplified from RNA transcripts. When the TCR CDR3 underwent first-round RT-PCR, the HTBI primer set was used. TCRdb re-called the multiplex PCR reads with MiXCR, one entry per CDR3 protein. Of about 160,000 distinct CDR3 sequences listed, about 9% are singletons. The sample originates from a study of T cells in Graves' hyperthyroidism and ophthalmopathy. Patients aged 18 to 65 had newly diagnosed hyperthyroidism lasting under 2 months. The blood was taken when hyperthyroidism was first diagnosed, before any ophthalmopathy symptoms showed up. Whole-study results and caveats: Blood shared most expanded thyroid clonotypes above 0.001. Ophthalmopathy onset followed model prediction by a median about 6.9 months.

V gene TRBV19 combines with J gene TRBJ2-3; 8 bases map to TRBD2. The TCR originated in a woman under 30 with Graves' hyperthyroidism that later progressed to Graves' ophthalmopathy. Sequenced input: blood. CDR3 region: CASSIASGFTDTQYF. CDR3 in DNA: TGTGCCAGTAGTATCGCTAGCGGGTTCACAGATACGCAGTATTTT.